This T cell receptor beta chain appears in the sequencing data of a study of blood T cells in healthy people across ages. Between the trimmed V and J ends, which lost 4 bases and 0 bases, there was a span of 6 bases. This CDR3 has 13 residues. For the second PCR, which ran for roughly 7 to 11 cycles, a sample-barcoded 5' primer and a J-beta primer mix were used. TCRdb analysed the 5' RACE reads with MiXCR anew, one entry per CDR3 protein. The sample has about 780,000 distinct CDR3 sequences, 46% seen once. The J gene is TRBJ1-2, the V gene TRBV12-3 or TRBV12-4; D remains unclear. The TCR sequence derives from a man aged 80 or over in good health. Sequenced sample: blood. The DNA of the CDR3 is TGTGCCAGCAGTTATGGACCTAACTATGGCTACACCTTC. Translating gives CASSYGPNYGYTF.